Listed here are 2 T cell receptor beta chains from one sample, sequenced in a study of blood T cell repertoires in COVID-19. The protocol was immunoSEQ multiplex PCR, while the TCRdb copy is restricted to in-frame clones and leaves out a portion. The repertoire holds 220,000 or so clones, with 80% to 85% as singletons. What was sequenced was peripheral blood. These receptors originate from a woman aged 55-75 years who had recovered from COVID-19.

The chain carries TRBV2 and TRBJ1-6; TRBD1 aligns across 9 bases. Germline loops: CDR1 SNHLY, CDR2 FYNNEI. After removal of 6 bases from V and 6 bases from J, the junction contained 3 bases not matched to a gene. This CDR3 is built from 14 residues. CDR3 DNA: TGTGCCAGCAGCGGGACAGGGTCTAATTCACCCCTCCACTTT. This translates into CASSGTGSNSPLHF.

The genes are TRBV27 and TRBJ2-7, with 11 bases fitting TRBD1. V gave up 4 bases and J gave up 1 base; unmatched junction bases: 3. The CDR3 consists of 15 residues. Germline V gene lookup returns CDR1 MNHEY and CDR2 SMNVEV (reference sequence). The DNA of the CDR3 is TGTGCCAGCAGTTCCTGGGACAGGGGGTCCTACGAGCAGTACTTC. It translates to CASSSWDRGSYEQYF.